The 13 T cell receptor beta chains below come from one sample, sequenced in a study of blood T cell repertoires in COVID-19. Method: immunoSEQ multiplex PCR; TCRdb's copy keeps in-frame clones and lacks some. The sample holds 350,000 to 400,000 clones, approximately 93% seen once. The sample comprised PBMCs or T cells enriched from blood (not recorded which). The source of these receptors is a woman aged 35 to 49 who had been exposed to COVID-19.

The chain is built from TRBV19 and TRBJ2-5, with unresolved D. CDR1 and CDR2 from the germline V gene are LNHDA and SQIVND (reference sequence). This CDR3 contains 17 residues. V was shortened by 1 base and J by 5 bases, with 20 bases between the two germline ends. In DNA, the CDR3 is TGTGCCAGTAGTATAGTCCCCCGAGACACCGGTCGGGAGACCCAGTACTTC. Protein: CASSIVPRDTGRETQYF.

The chain combines TRBV7-2 with TRBJ1-6, with D tentatively TRBD1 (5 bases). Germline CDR1 SGHTA, CDR2 FQGNSA. The CDR3 has 17 amino acids. V shed 5 bases and J shed 7 bases, with 21 bases lying between them. The CDR3 sequence: CASSLTRQYPKNSPLHF. DNA of the CDR3: TGTGCCAGCAGCCTTACTCGACAGTATCCGAAAAATTCACCCCTCCACTTT.

CDR3 bases: TGTGCCAGCAGCCGGACAGGGGGCTGGGGAGCTTTCTTT. It translates to CASSRTGGWGAFF. The gene calls are TRBV7-3 and TRBJ1-1; 11 bases agree with TRBD1. The V segment lost 5 bases and the J segment 10 bases; nucleotides outside the gene matches: 6. CDR1 and CDR2 (germline): SGHTA, FQGTGA. The CDR3 is 13 amino acids.

This rearrangement joins TRBV5-1 to TRBJ2-1, with 8 bases fitting TRBD2. Germline-derived CDR1 and CDR2 are SGHRS and YFSETQ. The CDR3 consists of 14 residues. The V gene end was trimmed by 1 base and the J gene end by 7 bases; junction bases not matched to a gene: 4. The CDR3 protein is CASSLSPSGNEQFF. For the CDR3, the DNA is TGCGCCAGCAGCTTGTCTCCTAGCGGGAATGAGCAGTTCTTC.

This chain links TRBV12-3 or TRBV12-4 with TRBJ1-2; D call uncertain. Deletions cut 6 bases from V and 6 bases from J, with 14 bases between. The CDR3 sequence is 13 residues long. The CDR3 DNA follows: TGTGCCAGCAGCTCTCAATTGGGCCATGGCTACACCTTC. Residues: CASSSQLGHGYTF.

The genes are TRBV21-1 and TRBJ2-3; the table's D call of TRBD2 was not tested on the DNA. TRBV21-1 corresponds to a pseudogene. The CDR3 totals 11 residues. The CDR3 here is CAPLRTDTQYF. CDR3 nucleotide sequence: TGTGCCCCCCTACGCACAGATACGCAGTATTTT.

V is TRBV7-8 and J is TRBJ1-4; 9 bases are a match to TRBD1. The V segment lost 3 bases and the J segment 0 bases; nucleotides outside the gene matches: 17. The CDR3 sequence is 21 residues long. Per germline, CDR1 SGHVS and CDR2 FQNEAQ. The DNA for the CDR3 is TGTGCCAGCAGCTTGGCCCTTCCGGGGACAGGGTTCACTGCAACTAATGAAAAACTGTTTTTT. It is translated as CASSLALPGTGFTATNEKLFF.

The J gene is TRBJ2-1, the V gene TRBV3-1 (or the pseudogene TRBV3-2), with 10 bases that match TRBD2. The CDR3 loop spans 16 amino acids. V lost 4 bases and J lost 2; bases outside the gene matches: 5. Germline V gene lookup returns CDR1 LGHDT and CDR2 YNNKEL (reference sequence). This CDR3 is CASSPSSGSPYNEQFF. The DNA for the CDR3 is TGTGCCAGCAGCCCATCTAGCGGGAGTCCCTACAATGAGCAGTTCTTC.

Points on this clone: The same CDR3 arises from other DNA sequences in this sample as well. The V gene is TRBV29-1, the J gene TRBJ1-5; weak D call: TRBD1 (6 bases). From germline, CDR1 is SQVTM and CDR2 ANQGSEA. Trimming shortened V by 4 bases and J by 5 bases, and 12 bases separated the two germline ends. There are 13 residues in the CDR3. CDR3 bases: TGCAGCGTTGTCACGGGGGGCGATCAGCCCCAGCATTTT. Its translation is CSVVTGGDQPQHF.

The chain combines TRBV11-3 with TRBJ2-5; D is ambiguous. V lost 2 bases and J 5 bases, leaving 12 bases between the germline ends. Germline V lookup: CDR1 SGHNT, CDR2 YENEEA. The CDR3 extends over 14 amino acids. The CDR3 region has the DNA TGTGCCAGCAGCTTAATAAGGTGGGCGGAGACCCAGTACTTC. It codes for CASSLIRWAETQYF.

The V gene is TRBV7-6, the J gene TRBJ1-1; 7 bases match TRBD1. Germline-derived CDR1 and CDR2 are SGHVS and FNYEAQ. With 5 bases clipped from V and 4 bases from J, the junction kept 10 bases outside the gene matches. The CDR3 is 15 residues long. CDR3 protein: CASSPRQGGTTEAFF. DNA for the CDR3: TGTGCCAGCAGCCCAAGACAGGGCGGTACCACTGAAGCTTTCTTT.

The chain joins TRBV12-5 to TRBJ1-2, with D possibly TRBD1 on 6 matching bases. V gave up 6 bases and J gave up 2 bases, with 16 bases separating them. The CDR3 is 15 amino acids. CDR1 is LGHNT and CDR2 is FRNRAP in the germline V gene. The CDR3 DNA follows: TGTGCTAGTGGCCTGGGGGGGGCTGACAACTATGGCTACACCTTC. Translating it yields CASGLGGADNYGYTF. Full variable domain (rest looked up from reference TRBV12-5 and TRBJ1-2): DARVTQTPRHKVTEMGQEVTMRCQPILGHNTVFWYRQTMMQGLELLAYFRNRAPLDDSGMPKDRFSAEMPDATLATLKIQPSEPRDSAVYFCASGLGGADNYGYTFGSGTRLTVV.

This chain connects TRBV6-5 to TRBJ2-2; D is uncertain. V was cut by 10 bases and J by 5 bases, with 8 bases left in between. The CDR3 runs to 11 residues. CDR1 MNHEY and CDR2 SVGAGI come from the germline V gene. The CDR3 spells CATSTTGELFF. The CDR3 nucleotides read TGTGCCACCTCAACTACCGGGGAGCTGTTTTTT.